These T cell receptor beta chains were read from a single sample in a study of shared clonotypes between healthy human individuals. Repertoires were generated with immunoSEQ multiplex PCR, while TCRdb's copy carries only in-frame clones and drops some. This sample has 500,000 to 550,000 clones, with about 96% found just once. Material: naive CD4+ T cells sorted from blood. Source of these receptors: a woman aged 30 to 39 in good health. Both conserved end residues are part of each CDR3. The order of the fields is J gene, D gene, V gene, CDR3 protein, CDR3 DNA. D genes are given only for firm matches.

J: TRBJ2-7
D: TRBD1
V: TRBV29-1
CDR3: CSVESHRGRGEQYF
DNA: TGCAGCGTTGAATCCCACAGGGGGCGCGGCGAGCAGTACTTC

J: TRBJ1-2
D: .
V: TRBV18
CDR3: CASSPRSTIYGYTF
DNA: TGTGCCAGCTCACCACGGTCCACTATCTATGGCTACACCTTC

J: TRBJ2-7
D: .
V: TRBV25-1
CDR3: CASTGTVSDEQYF
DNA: TGTGCCAGCACCGGGACCGTGTCGGACGAGCAGTACTTC

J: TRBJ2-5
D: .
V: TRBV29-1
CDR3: CSVQAGRREQYF
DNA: TGCAGCGTTCAGGCGGGCCGGCGTGAGCAGTACTTC

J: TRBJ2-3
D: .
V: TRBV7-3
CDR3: CASSLVMADTQYF
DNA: TGTGCCAGCAGCTTGGTTATGGCGGATACGCAGTATTTT

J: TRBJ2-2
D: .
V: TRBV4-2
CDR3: CASSALPSRRGNTGELFF
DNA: TGTGCCAGCAGCGCACTCCCTAGCCGGAGAGGGAACACCGGGGAGCTGTTTTTT

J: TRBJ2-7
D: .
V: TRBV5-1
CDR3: CASSWEGGMVYEQYF
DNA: TGCGCCAGCAGCTGGGAAGGGGGAATGGTCTACGAGCAGTACTTC

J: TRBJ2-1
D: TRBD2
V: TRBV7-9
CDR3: CASSPGGPGLALHNEQFF
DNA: TGTGCCAGCAGCCCTGGGGGGCCGGGACTAGCGCTACACAATGAGCAGTTCTTC

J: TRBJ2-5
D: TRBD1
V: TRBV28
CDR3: CAITGGDETQYF
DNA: TGTGCCATCACAGGGGGTGACGAGACCCAGTACTTC

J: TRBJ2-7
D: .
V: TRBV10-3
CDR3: CAIRSTFFAGGRYEQYF
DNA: TGTGCCATCAGGTCGACTTTTTTTGCCGGAGGGCGCTACGAGCAGTACTTC